These 27 T cell receptor beta chains were sequenced from one sample in a study of T cell responses to AZD1222 COVID-19 vaccine. TCRdb's table, derived via immunoSEQ multiplex PCR, lists solely in-frame clones and lacks some. The data contain approximately 88,000 clones, 90% of them seen just once; the ten biggest clones take up less than 6%. This specimen consisted of peripheral blood, obtained 28 days after the second AZD1222 dose. Receptors were obtained from an adult who received the AZD1222 COVID-19 vaccine.

This sequence joins TRBV28 and TRBJ1-1; the D gene is possibly TRBD1 (5 bases). V gave up 4 bases and J gave up 4 bases, with 19 bases separating them. Germline CDR1 reads MDHEN; CDR2 reads SYDVKM. The CDR3 has 16 amino acids. The DNA for the CDR3 is TGTGCCAGCAGTTCCCCGGGGACCCCCCGGGGCACTGAAGCTTTCTTT. Encoded protein: CASSSPGTPRGTEAFF.

The CDR3 loop is CASSIGRGGRDYGYTF. Here the CDR3 DNA reads TGTGCCAGCAGCATAGGGCGAGGGGGGCGCGACTATGGCTACACCTTC. The V and J genes are TRBV3-1 (or the pseudogene TRBV3-2) and TRBJ1-2, with a tentative D call TRBD1 (6 bases). The CDR3 consists of 16 residues. Germline V CDR1 and CDR2: LGHDT, YNNKEL (reference sequence). Trimming removed 5 bases at V and 3 bases at J, with 19 bases between.

The J gene is TRBJ2-1, the V gene TRBV12-3 or TRBV12-4, with 7 bases fitting TRBD2. Trimming removed 5 bases from V and 11 bases from J; junction bases left unmatched: 6. The CDR3 loop spans 12 amino acids. The chain's CDR3 is CASSLGTKQQFF. The DNA of the CDR3 is TGTGCCAGCAGTCTGGGGACTAAGCAGCAGTTCTTC.

This rearrangement joins TRBV2 to TRBJ2-3; TRBD2 aligns across 8 bases. The length of the CDR3 is 16 residues. From germline, CDR1 is SNHLY and CDR2 FYNNEI. With V trimmed by 3 bases and J by 2 bases, 7 bases remained unmatched. CDR3 sequence: CASSEGASGHTDTQYF. As DNA, the CDR3 is TGTGCCAGCAGTGAGGGGGCTAGCGGGCACACAGATACGCAGTATTTT.

V is TRBV28 and J is TRBJ1-2; 9 positions agree with TRBD1. This CDR3 comprises 15 residues. Germline V gene sequence: CDR1 MDHEN, CDR2 SYDVKM. Germline trimming cut 2 bases from V and 6 bases from J; bases unmatched to any gene: 7. CDR3 residues: CASSLPPGQGDGYTF. CDR3 nucleotides: TGTGCCAGCAGTTTACCGCCGGGACAGGGCGATGGCTACACCTTC.

The chain links TRBV11-2 to TRBJ2-7; no firm D call. The CDR3 runs 12 residues. V was cut by 5 bases and J by 3 bases, with 8 bases left in between. From germline, CDR1 is SGHAT and CDR2 FQNNGV. CDR3 in amino acids: CASSRDLYEQYF. The CDR3 region has the DNA TGTGCCAGCAGCAGAGACCTCTACGAGCAGTACTTC.

The gene calls are TRBV7-9 and TRBJ1-4; D unresolved. Germline V CDR1 and CDR2: SEHNR, FQNEAQ (reference sequence). The CDR3 has 12 residues. V shed 2 bases and J shed 6 bases, with 4 bases lying between them. CDR3: CASSLKDEKLFF. In nucleotides, the CDR3 is TGTGCCAGCAGCTTAAAGGATGAAAAACTGTTTTTT.

The J gene is TRBJ2-1, the V gene TRBV28; D unclear. Germline values: CDR1 MDHEN, CDR2 SYDVKM. V lost 2 bases and J 6 bases, leaving 2 bases between the germline ends. The CDR3 has 11 residues. This CDR3 is CASSLGNEQFF. CDR3 nucleotide sequence: TGTGCCAGCAGTTTAGGCAATGAGCAGTTCTTC.

The chain is built from TRBV19 and TRBJ2-7, with D possibly being TRBD2 (5 bases). The CDR3 consists of 12 residues. The germline V and J ends were trimmed by 8 bases and 4 bases, with 12 bases remaining between them. CDR1 is LNHDA, CDR2 SQIVND, per germline (reference sequence). CDR3 region: CASRGSTYEQYF. CDR3 DNA sequence: TGTGCCAGTCGGGGTTCTACTTACGAGCAGTACTTC.

This clone was seen a few times. This chain connects TRBV10-3 to TRBJ1-1; 7 positions agree with TRBD1. The CDR3 length is 12 residues. The germline gives CDR1 ENHRY, CDR2 SYGVKD. The junction had 6 bases not matched to a gene; V was cut back by 10 bases and J by 4 bases. The CDR3 DNA reads as TGTGCCACCGGGGACAGTTCCACTGAAGCTTTCTTT. Protein: CATGDSSTEAFF.

This chain uses TRBV19 with TRBJ1-2, with 10 positions matching TRBD1. Germline trimming cut 5 bases from V and 8 bases from J; bases unmatched to any gene: 8. CDR3 length: 14 amino acids. Germline values: CDR1 LNHDA, CDR2 SQIVND (reference sequence). The CDR3 coding sequence is TGTGCCAGTAGTCCCTCGACAGGGGGCAGGGGCTACACCTTC. Translating it yields CASSPSTGGRGYTF.

The rearrangement links TRBV5-1 to TRBJ2-1; 7 nucleotides line up with TRBD2. The CDR3 totals 13 residues. The V and J ends lost 7 bases and 3 bases, in that order; junction bases with no gene match: 4. The V gene's germline CDR1 is SGHRS and CDR2 YFSETQ. The CDR3 loop is CASALANYNEQFF. CDR3 sequence (DNA): TGCGCCAGCGCACTAGCGAACTACAATGAGCAGTTCTTC.

The gene calls are TRBV9 and TRBJ1-2, with TRBD1 identical over 8 bases. The CDR3 length is 15 residues. The junction had 7 bases not matched to a gene; V was cut back by 0 bases and J by 6 bases. The V gene's germline CDR1 is SGDLS and CDR2 YYNGEE. The CDR3 DNA reads as TGTGCCAGCAGCGTAGATATCGGCAGGGGGCATGGCTACACCTTC. Translating gives CASSVDIGRGHGYTF.

The rearrangement joins TRBV19 to TRBJ2-2; possible D gene TRBD2, 6 bases. CDR1 is LNHDA, CDR2 SQIVND, per germline (reference sequence). V lost 9 bases to trimming and J lost 1 base, with 12 bases between them. This CDR3 is built from 14 residues. The CDR3 is CASFPGGNTGELFF. Written as DNA, the CDR3 is TGTGCCAGCTTCCCCGGGGGGAACACCGGGGAGCTGTTTTTT.

V and J are TRBV7-3 and TRBJ1-1; 8 bases are shared with TRBD1. Germline assignment: CDR1 SGHTA and CDR2 FQGTGA. Trimming took 6 bases from V and 1 from J; bases not matched to a gene: 4. CDR3 length equals 14 residues. In DNA form, the CDR3 reads TGTGCCAGCAGGCGTGACAGGGGGAACACTGAAGCTTTCTTT. This gives the protein CASRRDRGNTEAFF.

This chain links TRBV7-2 with TRBJ2-2, with 12 bases identical to TRBD2. The V segment lost 5 bases and the J segment 0 bases; nucleotides outside the gene matches: 7. Per germline, CDR1 SGHTA and CDR2 FQGNSA. This CDR3 spans 18 amino acids. CDR3 region: CASSRGLAGRTNTGELFF. The CDR3 coding sequence is TGTGCCAGCAGCCGCGGACTAGCGGGGAGAACGAACACCGGGGAGCTGTTTTTT.

The chain employs TRBV6-5 and TRBJ1-3; D not certain. V lost 0 bases, J lost 0 bases, and 9 bases lay in between. The CDR3 has 16 amino acids. Germline CDR1 reads MNHEY; CDR2 reads SVGAGI. The CDR3: CASSYSAGSSGNTIYF. CDR3 sequence (DNA): TGTGCCAGCAGTTACTCAGCGGGGAGCTCTGGAAACACCATATATTTT.

This rearrangement joins TRBV11-2 to TRBJ2-2; TRBD2 is a possible D gene (6 bases). The CDR3 has 15 residues. V shed 6 bases and J shed 5 bases, with 16 bases lying between them. Germline V gene lookup returns CDR1 SGHAT and CDR2 FQNNGV. CDR3 residues: CASRSNPGGTGELFF. As DNA, the CDR3 is TGTGCCAGCAGATCTAACCCCGGGGGAACCGGGGAGCTGTTTTTT.

The V and J genes are TRBV19 and TRBJ2-6; 8 nucleotides align to TRBD1. This CDR3 is 16 amino acids long. Losses at the gene ends were 3 bases for V and 3 bases for J; bases not matched to a gene: 4. Per germline, CDR1 LNHDA and CDR2 SQIVND (reference sequence). The CDR3 reads CASSISGGYGANVLTF. The CDR3 DNA sequence: TGTGCCAGTAGTATCTCAGGGGGCTATGGGGCCAACGTCCTGACTTTC.

V and J are TRBV3-1 (or the pseudogene TRBV3-2) and TRBJ2-1; 9 bases align to TRBD2. The germline V gene encodes CDR1 LGHDT and CDR2 YNNKEL (reference sequence). This CDR3 has 20 residues. V dropped 1 base and J dropped 6; count of bases not matched to a gene: 19. CDR3 residues: CASSQVFGSGGDPWGNEQFF. The DNA of the CDR3 is TGTGCCAGCAGCCAAGTATTTGGTAGCGGGGGTGACCCCTGGGGCAATGAGCAGTTCTTC.

The rearrangement uses TRBV7-6 and TRBJ1-6, with D unclear. The V gene's germline CDR1 is SGHVS and CDR2 FNYEAQ. The ends were cut back, 0 bases at V and 7 bases at J, with 7 bases in the middle. The CDR3 contains 14 residues. The DNA of the CDR3 is TGTGCCAGCAGCTTAGCGGTCGGGAATTCACCCCTCCACTTT. Translation gives CASSLAVGNSPLHF.

This chain connects TRBV6-2 or TRBV6-3 to TRBJ1-1; weak D call: TRBD1 (5 bases). Trimming shortened V by 2 bases and J by 9 bases, and 7 bases separated the two germline ends. The germline CDR1 and CDR2 sequences are MNHEY and SVGEGT. This CDR3 is built from 11 residues. The CDR3 is CASSYAGKAFF. In DNA, the CDR3 is TGTGCCAGCAGTTACGCAGGGAAAGCTTTCTTT.

This rearrangement joins TRBV7-9 to TRBJ1-3, with D perhaps TRBD1 (6 bases). From germline, CDR1 is SEHNR and CDR2 FQNEAQ (reference sequence). This CDR3 comprises 17 residues. V lost 5 bases to trimming and J lost 0 bases, with 17 bases between them. CDR3 sequence reads: CASSLQGDIRSGNTIYF. The CDR3, as DNA: TGTGCCAGCAGCCTACAAGGGGACATCCGCTCTGGAAACACCATATATTTT.

This chain uses TRBV7-2 with TRBJ1-2; tentative D call: TRBD1 (6 bases). V lost 4 bases to trimming and J lost 4 bases, with 22 bases between them. Germline lookup yields CDR1 SGHTA and CDR2 FQGNSA. This CDR3 is 17 amino acids long. CDR3 sequence: CASSSPFGGLTFYGYTF. CDR3 bases: TGTGCCAGCAGCTCCCCTTTCGGGGGCCTAACCTTCTATGGCTACACCTTC.

CDR3 sequence reads: CASSLWGDNEKLFF. As DNA, the CDR3 is TGTGCCAGCAGTTTATGGGGGGACAATGAAAAACTGTTTTTT. The chain links TRBV28 to TRBJ1-4; maybe TRBD1 (5 bases). Trimming removed 0 bases at V and 5 bases at J, with 7 bases between. Per the germline V gene, CDR1 is MDHEN and CDR2 is SYDVKM. This CDR3 region has 14 residues. The whole variable domain, filled in from reference TRBV28 and TRBJ1-4, reads DVKVTQSSRYLVKRTGEKVFLECVQDMDHENMFWYRQDPGLGLRLIYFSYDVKMKEKGDIPEGYSVSREKKERFSLILESASTNQTSMYLCASSLWGDNEKLFFGSGTQLSVL.

The rearrangement uses TRBV5-1 and TRBJ1-4; D possibly corresponds to TRBD1 (5 bases). The V gene lost 3 bases and the J gene lost 6 bases, with 15 bases spanning the gap. The CDR3 runs to 15 residues. Germline-derived CDR1 and CDR2 are SGHRS and YFSETQ. The CDR3 DNA reads as TGCGCCAGCAGCTCGGGGGAGGGGAGGTATGAAAAACTGTTTTTT. Amino acids: CASSSGEGRYEKLFF.

The chain joins TRBV5-1 to TRBJ2-1; 8 nucleotides match TRBD2. The junction had 10 bases not matched to a gene; V was cut back by 0 bases and J by 5 bases. CDR1 and CDR2 from the germline V gene are SGHRS and YFSETQ. The CDR3 has 17 residues. The CDR3 bases are TGCGCCAGCAGCTTGGCGGCTAGCGGGTCGGGAAACAATGAGCAGTTCTTC. Protein: CASSLAASGSGNNEQFF.